This T cell receptor beta chain originates from a study of CD8 T cells in ankylosing spondylitis (dated by TCRdb to between 2016 and 2019). With respect to the entire study: To find TCR variants linked to disease, the study profiled T cell receptor beta repertoires in ankylosing spondylitis patients and healthy donors. The full study cohort was made up of approximately 27 ankylosing spondylitis patients and roughly 98 healthy donors. Peripheral blood was sampled, and synovial fluid was additionally collected from ankylosing spondylitis patients.

Sequenced on an Illumina HiSeq 2500. TCR beta libraries were prepared by quantitative 5'-RACE with molecular barcodes. The source study handled its data this way. To identify disease-linked TCR variants, a new computational method was used, one built on a probabilistic model of VDJ rearrangement. In TCRdb, the public reads were trimmed at Q25 with fastp and aligned with MiXCR, with productive beta chains retained. Every entry covers one CDR3 protein and lists the most common genes and DNA from its rows. TCRdb's processing, not the authors', yielded these V and J calls. The sample includes around 390,000 distinct CDR3 sequences, with 20% to 25% observed a single time. The ten top clones hold 15% to 20% of the sample. As for this clonotype: Its antigen remains undetermined. It is likely a read error, because the conserved phenylalanine at the end of the CDR3 is missing.

The germline V gene encodes CDR1 SGHNT and CDR2 YENEEA. The junction shows trimming of 5 bases on V and 6 bases on J, plus 13 bases between the germline ends. The CDR3 is made up of 14 amino acids, end residues included. Here the CDR3 DNA is all that survives: 42 bases in frame from base 1. General findings and caveats noted by the study authors: A CD8+ phenotype was shown by the disease-linked clones, which were found at relatively low frequencies in peripheral blood. Some motif variants were previously reported in synovial fluid and blood of reactive arthritis patients, suggesting common disease-initiation mechanisms. Blood from ankylosing spondylitis patients appeared to be characterized by a TCR beta motif made up of several highly homologous amino acid variants. Significant enrichment of the disease-linked clones was reported in matched synovial fluid samples from ankylosing spondylitis patients.

The sequence joins TRBV11-3 to TRBJ2-2; TRBD1 is a possible D gene, resting on 5 matching bases. The sequence came from a male donor with ankylosing spondylitis. Sequenced input: blood, either unsorted or a sorted T cell fraction (not recorded which). The sequenced DNA: TGTGCCAGCAGCCTAAGGGGCGCGGCCGGGGAGCTGTTTCTT. This yields the protein CASSLRGAAGELFL.